These 27 T cell receptor beta chains were all obtained from the same sample, sequenced in a study of response to subunit inactivated influenza vaccine. TCRdb reprocessed the RT-PCR reads with MiXCR, giving one entry per CDR3 protein. Of approximately 520,000 distinct CDR3 sequences in the sample, about 15% were seen once. The material sequenced was CD4+ T cells sorted from PBMCs, taken roughly 24 months after vaccination. These TCRs come from a man between 50 and 69 years old who received an inactivated influenza vaccine.

As for this clonotype: Compared with germline, one end of the junction differs, possibly owing to a read error. The V call is TRBV12-3 or TRBV12-4, the J call TRBJ1-1, with D unresolved. The CDR3 is made up of 14 amino acids. CDR3: CASTPGYMNTEAFF. The CDR3 DNA reads TGTGCCAGCACCCCGGGATACATGAACACCGAAGCTTTCTTT.

This clonotype occurred many times. This chain connects TRBV29-1 to TRBJ2-5, with 10 nucleotides matching TRBD1. Germline V gene sequence: CDR1 SQVTM, CDR2 ANQGSEA. Trimming removed 5 bases from V and 9 bases from J; junction bases left unmatched: 9. The CDR3 covers 13 residues. The CDR3 DNA reads as TGCAGCGTTCAACCGGGACAGGGGAAGGCCCAGTACTTC. It translates to CSVQPGQGKAQYF.

There are a few counts of this clonotype. The chain has TRBV28 and TRBJ2-1; possibly TRBD1 for D (6 bases). The CDR3 has 15 amino acids. V gave up 7 bases and J gave up 8 bases, with 21 bases separating them. CDR1 and CDR2 (germline): MDHEN, SYDVKM. CDR3 loop: CASTPPRAKGDEQFF. In DNA form, the CDR3 reads TGTGCCAGCACCCCACCGCGGGCTAAGGGGGATGAGCAGTTCTTC.

The rearrangement joins TRBV9 to TRBJ2-3; the D is unclear. CDR1 and CDR2 (germline): SGDLS, YYNGEE. Deletions cut 0 bases from V and 9 bases from J, with 14 bases between. This CDR3 region has 14 residues. CDR3 coding DNA: TGTGCCAGCAGCGTAGTGGGCGCCCTGGGGACGCAGTATTTT. Translated, it gives CASSVVGALGTQYF. Full variable domain (outside the CDR3, taken from reference TRBV9 and TRBJ2-3): DSGVTQTPKHLITATGQRVTLRCSPRSGDLSVYWYQQSLDQGLQFLIQYYNGEERAKGNILERFSAQQFPDLHSELNLSSLELGDSALYFCASSVVGALGTQYFGPGTRLTVL.

This clonotype came up a few times. The chain uses TRBV7-2 and TRBJ2-7; D may correspond to TRBD1 or TRBD2 (5 bases each). Germline CDR1 SGHTA, CDR2 FQGNSA. Trimming took 5 bases from V and 2 from J, leaving 19 bases between them. This CDR3 is built from 16 residues. The CDR3 DNA is TGTGCCAGCAGCGCACCACGGTTGGGGACCCCCTACGAGCAGTACTTC. It specifies CASSAPRLGTPYEQYF.

The CDR3 DNA sequence: TGTGCCAGCAGAAGACAGAAAGATACGCAGTATTTT. Translating it yields CASRRQKDTQYF. V gene TRBV6-2 or TRBV6-3 combines with J gene TRBJ2-3, with TRBD1 as a possible D gene (5 bases). CDR3 length: 12 amino acids. The germline CDR1 and CDR2 sequences are MNHEY and SVGEGT. The V end was cut by 6 bases, the J end by 5 bases, with 9 bases between.

This clonotype appeared a few times. The chain uses TRBV5-1 and TRBJ2-5, with D perhaps TRBD1 (5 bases). CDR1 is SGHRS, CDR2 YFSETQ, per germline. Deletions cut 5 bases from V and 2 bases from J, with 7 bases between. This CDR3 spans 12 amino acids. The CDR3 bases are TGCGCCAGCAGGGGGCCGCAAGAGACCCAGTACTTC. It translates to CASRGPQETQYF.

This clonotype was detected only a few times. V and J are TRBV5-1 and TRBJ2-1, with D hard to call. This CDR3 comprises 15 residues. Germline CDR1 and CDR2: SGHRS and YFSETQ. Trimming left V 0 bases short and J 9 bases short, with 16 bases between. This CDR3 reads CASSLAARSGGEQFF. The DNA of the CDR3 is TGCGCCAGCAGCTTGGCGGCTAGAAGTGGTGGTGAGCAGTTCTTC. The whole variable domain, remainder taken from reference TRBV5-1 and TRBJ2-1, is KAGVTQTPRYLIKTRGQQVTLSCSPISGHRSVSWYQQTPGQGLQFLFEYFSETQRNKGNFPGRFSGRQFSNSRSEMNVSTLELGDSALYLCASSLAARSGGEQFFGPGTRLTVL.

V gene TRBV5-1 combines with J gene TRBJ2-5; 14 nucleotides line up with TRBD2. CDR3 length: 17 amino acids. Germline values: CDR1 SGHRS, CDR2 YFSETQ. V gave up 3 bases and J gave up 5 bases; unmatched junction bases: 9. The CDR3 bases are TGCGCCAGCAGCTCAGAGGGACTAGCGGGAGAGTGGGAGACCCAGTACTTC. Its protein is CASSSEGLAGEWETQYF.

The rearrangement joins TRBV11-1 to TRBJ2-5; the D call may be TRBD1 or TRBD2 (6 bases each). Trimming shortened V by 5 bases and J by 4 bases, and 26 bases separated the two germline ends. Germline V gene data show CDR1 as SGHAT and CDR2 as FQDESV (reference sequence). The CDR3 is made up of 18 amino acids. The CDR3 sequence is CASSLRPGGRVEGETQYF. In DNA, the CDR3 is TGTGCCAGCAGCCTTAGACCTGGGGGGCGCGTGGAGGGAGAGACCCAGTACTTC.

The genes are TRBV4-1 and TRBJ2-5; no clear D gene. This CDR3 comprises 14 residues. CDR1 is MGHRA, CDR2 YSYEKL, per germline. The germline V and J ends were trimmed by 1 base and 5 bases, with 11 bases remaining between them. Here the CDR3 DNA reads TGCGCCAGCAGCCAAGGGAGTTCACGGGAGACCCAGTACTTC. Its protein product is CASSQGSSRETQYF.

This clonotype has more than one count but fewer than ten. The rearrangement joins TRBV20-1 to TRBJ2-6, with unresolved D. Germline-derived CDR1 and CDR2 are DFQATT and SNEGSKA (reference sequence). The CDR3 has 15 amino acids. Deletions cut 3 bases from V and 1 base from J, with 10 bases between. Written as DNA, the CDR3 is TGCAGTGCTAGGGACGGACGATCTGGGGCCAACGTCCTGACTTTC. This translates into CSARDGRSGANVLTF.

The rearrangement joins TRBV29-1 to TRBJ2-3, with D tentatively TRBD2 (6 bases). V was clipped by 7 bases and J by 5 bases, with 16 bases between them. This CDR3 has 13 residues. The germline V gene has CDR1 SQVTM and CDR2 ANQGSEA. For the CDR3, the DNA is TGCAGCGGCGGGGCGGTAACTATAGATACGCAGTATTTT. This gives the protein CSGGAVTIDTQYF.

The chain carries TRBV20-1 and TRBJ1-4; D unresolved. Per the germline V gene, CDR1 is DFQATT and CDR2 is SNEGSKA (reference sequence). The germline V and J ends were trimmed by 3 bases and 5 bases, with 13 bases remaining between them. CDR3 size: 14 residues. CDR3 amino acids: CSASPPGTNEKLFF. DNA of the CDR3: TGCAGTGCTAGCCCTCCGGGAACAAATGAAAAACTGTTTTTT.

This clonotype showed up just a few times. The V gene is TRBV20-1, the J gene TRBJ2-1; 12 nucleotides line up with TRBD2. From germline, CDR1 is DFQATT and CDR2 SNEGSKA (reference sequence). V trimming: 1 base; J trimming: 9 bases; junction bases outside the gene matches: 4. This CDR3 is built from 14 residues. Here the CDR3 reads CSARGGLAGPEQFF. Written as DNA, the CDR3 is TGCAGTGCTAGAGGGGGACTAGCGGGTCCTGAGCAGTTCTTC.

This chain connects TRBV5-1 to TRBJ2-5; 7 bases align to TRBD1. J was trimmed by 5 bases and V by 4 bases; bases with no gene match: 11. The germline V gene has CDR1 SGHRS and CDR2 YFSETQ. This CDR3 has 15 residues. CDR3 nucleotides: TGCGCCAGCAGCCAAAACACAGGGGCGGGTGAGACCCAGTACTTC. The encoded protein is CASSQNTGAGETQYF.

This clonotype was observed at least ten times. The gene calls are TRBV11-2 and TRBJ2-7, with D possibly matching TRBD2 (6 bases). Trimming stripped 1 base from V and 4 bases from J, with 14 bases between. CDR3 length equals 15 residues. Germline CDR1 reads SGHAT; CDR2 reads FQNNGV. CDR3 DNA sequence: TGTGCCAGCAGCTTAGTGGGACTGGGGGGTTACGAGCAGTACTTC. It encodes CASSLVGLGGYEQYF.

This sequence joins TRBV28 and TRBJ2-1, with 7 bases identical to TRBD1. The CDR3 loop spans 12 amino acids. Looked up from germline, CDR1 is MDHEN and CDR2 is SYDVKM. V lost 4 bases and J lost 8; bases outside the gene matches: 2. Here the CDR3 reads CASSWDRYEQFF. The CDR3 region has the DNA TGTGCCAGCAGTTGGGACAGATATGAGCAGTTCTTC.

This clonotype was counted a few times. This chain uses TRBV20-1 with TRBJ2-5, with 7 nucleotides matching TRBD1. There are 15 residues in the CDR3. Germline lookup yields CDR1 DFQATT and CDR2 SNEGSKA (reference sequence). J gave up 5 bases and V 4 bases, and 13 bases lay outside the gene matches. The CDR3 DNA reads as TGCAGTGCTAAAAACACAGGGGCCGTCGGGGAGACCCAGTACTTC. Translation gives CSAKNTGAVGETQYF.

This clonotype showed up just once. This chain uses TRBV12-3 or TRBV12-4 with TRBJ1-6; D is perhaps TRBD1 (5 bases). This CDR3 comprises 14 residues. With 6 bases removed from V and 4 bases from J, the gap between germline ends came to 10 bases. CDR3 bases: TGTGCCAGCAGGTACGGACAATATAATTCACCCCTCCACTTT. Protein: CASRYGQYNSPLHF.

V is TRBV10-3 and J is TRBJ2-3; no firm D call. The V end was cut by 4 bases, the J end by 6 bases, with 14 bases between. The CDR3 totals 14 residues. Per germline, CDR1 ENHRY and CDR2 SYGVKD. CDR3 DNA sequence: TGTGCCATCAGTGGGTCCGGTTTCAGGGATACGCAGTATTTT. Its translation: CAISGSGFRDTQYF.

J is TRBJ2-1 and V is TRBV12-3 or TRBV12-4; TRBD1 matches 9 bases. V lost 7 bases to trimming and J lost 5 bases; unmatched junction nucleotides: 9. CDR3 size: 15 residues. CDR3 in DNA: TGTGCCAGCACACAAGACAGGGGGGGTCACAATGAGCAGTTCTTC. As protein: CASTQDRGGHNEQFF.

The chain combines TRBV7-9 with TRBJ1-6; D might be TRBD1 (5 bases). Trimming removed 5 bases from V and 10 bases from J, with 18 bases in between. This CDR3 comprises 15 residues. Germline V lookup: CDR1 SEHNR, CDR2 FQNEAQ (reference sequence). CDR3 nucleotides: TGTGCCAGCAGCCCGGCCGGGACTGGTGGGTCACCCCTCCACTTT. Translated: CASSPAGTGGSPLHF.

This clonotype came up many times. The chain joins TRBV10-3 to TRBJ2-2; TRBD1 is a possible D gene (5 bases). Germline CDR1 reads ENHRY; CDR2 reads SYGVKD. With 6 bases removed from V and 4 bases from J, the gap between germline ends came to 18 bases. This CDR3 contains 16 residues. The CDR3 bases are TGTGCCATCAGACCAACAGGAGCCAAGAGCACCGGGGAGCTGTTTTTT. It specifies CAIRPTGAKSTGELFF.

This clonotype was seen a handful of times. The gene calls are TRBV7-2 and TRBJ2-3; D possibly uses TRBD1 or TRBD2 (5 bases each). Per germline, CDR1 SGHTA and CDR2 FQGNSA. The CDR3 is made up of 15 amino acids. V lost 4 bases and J lost 1, with 12 bases in between. Here the CDR3 DNA reads TGTGCCAGCAGCTCGAGGGTGGGGGGCACAGATACGCAGTATTTT. It is translated as CASSSRVGGTDTQYF.

This clonotype was observed a handful of times. The chain links TRBV5-1 to TRBJ1-3; no definite D call. This CDR3 region has 14 residues. Germline CDR1 SGHRS, CDR2 YFSETQ. Trimming left V 7 bases short and J 0 bases short, with 11 bases between. The CDR3 DNA reads as TGCGCCAGCCGCCGCCAGACCTCTGGAAACACCATATATTTT. Residues: CASRRQTSGNTIYF.

This clonotype was seen ten or more times. This chain uses TRBV4-3 with TRBJ2-3; 8 bases agree with TRBD2. V trimming: 1 base; J trimming: 9 bases; junction bases outside the gene matches: 24. The CDR3 consists of 20 residues. Germline V gives CDR1 LGHNA, CDR2 YSLEER. CDR3 in amino acids: CASSQAPYLARGVLRVTQYF. The CDR3 nucleotides are TGCGCCAGCAGCCAAGCGCCCTACTTGGCGCGGGGGGTCCTCCGGGTCACGCAGTATTTT.